Listed here are 8 T cell receptor beta chains from one sample, sequenced in a study of OX40 agonist ivuxolimab in advanced cancers. The repertoire was sequenced with immunoSEQ multiplex PCR; TCRdb's copy has only in-frame clones and lacks some. The sample includes over 70,000 clones, 80% to 90% seen only once; the top ten take 0.4% to 0.65%. Sample: CD4+ or CD8+ T cells sorted from blood, taken in a trial of the OX40 agonist ivuxolimab. Receptors originate from an adult with an advanced solid tumor such as melanoma, head and neck, liver or kidney cancer.

The chain has TRBV5-1 and TRBJ1-6; 12 positions match TRBD1. The germline gives CDR1 SGHRS, CDR2 YFSETQ. The CDR3 consists of 15 residues. Germline trimming cut 1 base from V and 14 bases from J; bases unmatched to any gene: 7. In DNA form, the CDR3 reads TGCGCCAGCAGCTTGTGGGGACAGGGGGCAAATACCCTCCACTTT. It yields the protein CASSLWGQGANTLHF.

J is TRBJ1-5 and V is TRBV11-2, with D possibly TRBD1 on 6 matching bases. V was shortened by 0 bases and J by 6 bases, with 9 bases between the two germline ends. The CDR3 is made up of 14 amino acids. CDR1 is SGHAT and CDR2 is FQNNGV in the germline V gene. CDR3 DNA: TGTGCCAGCAGCTTAGACAGGGGAGGTCAGCCCCAGCATTTT. Translating gives CASSLDRGGQPQHF. Based on the CDR3 plus reference TRBV11-2 and TRBJ1-5, the full variable domain is EAGVAQSPRYKIIEKRQSVAFWCNPISGHATLYWYQQILGQGPKLLIQFQNNGVVDDSQLPKDRFSAERLKGVDSTLKIQPAKLEDSAVYLCASSLDRGGQPQHFGDGTRLSIL.

V usage is TRBV9 and J usage is TRBJ2-1, with D unresolved. Trimming stripped 3 bases from V and 5 bases from J, with 15 bases between. CDR3 size: 15 residues. In germline, CDR1 is SGDLS, CDR2 YYNGEE. CDR3 in amino acids: CASSEYLAAHNEQFF. CDR3 bases: TGTGCCAGCAGCGAATACTTGGCGGCCCACAATGAGCAGTTCTTC.

The chain joins TRBV7-3 to TRBJ2-1; TRBD2 agrees at 8 bases. Losses at the gene ends were 4 bases for V and 0 bases for J; bases not matched to a gene: 5. The CDR3 loop spans 16 amino acids. The germline CDR1 and CDR2 sequences are SGHTA and FQGTGA. The CDR3 DNA reads TGTGCCAGCAGCTACTTAGCGGGATCCTCCTACAATGAGCAGTTCTTC. It specifies CASSYLAGSSYNEQFF.

V gene TRBV5-1 combines with J gene TRBJ2-3, with D hard to call. This CDR3 has 14 residues. V shed 6 bases and J shed 2 bases, with 13 bases lying between them. Germline V gives CDR1 SGHRS, CDR2 YFSETQ. DNA for the CDR3: TGCGCCAGCACCCCATCCGGTCCCACAGATACGCAGTATTTT. This gives the protein CASTPSGPTDTQYF.

V and J are TRBV5-1 and TRBJ1-2; 7 nucleotides line up with TRBD1. The ends lost 1 base at V and 3 bases at J; junction bases unmatched: 0. CDR1 is SGHRS, CDR2 YFSETQ, per germline. This CDR3 comprises 13 residues. CDR3 protein: CASSLTGDYGYTF. CDR3 in DNA: TGCGCCAGCAGCTTGACAGGGGACTATGGCTACACCTTC. Full variable domain (remainder filled in from reference TRBV5-1 and TRBJ1-2): KAGVTQTPRYLIKTRGQQVTLSCSPISGHRSVSWYQQTPGQGLQFLFEYFSETQRNKGNFPGRFSGRQFSNSRSEMNVSTLELGDSALYLCASSLTGDYGYTFGSGTRLTVV.

The chain employs TRBV28 and TRBJ2-3; 7 bases agree with TRBD1. Per germline, CDR1 MDHEN and CDR2 SYDVKM. The CDR3 runs to 13 residues. The CDR3 sequence is CAITGVGTDTQYF. Here the CDR3 DNA reads TGTGCAATAACAGGGGTTGGCACAGATACGCAGTATTTT.

The rearrangement uses TRBV9 and TRBJ2-3; D unclear. V dropped 1 base and J dropped 4 bases, with 7 bases sitting between them. The CDR3 is made up of 13 amino acids. Germline V gene sequence: CDR1 SGDLS, CDR2 YYNGEE. This chain's CDR3 is CASSVSPPDTQYF. DNA of the CDR3: TGTGCCAGCAGCGTATCCCCCCCAGATACGCAGTATTTT. Looking up the rest from reference TRBV9 and TRBJ2-3 gives the full variable domain: DSGVTQTPKHLITATGQRVTLRCSPRSGDLSVYWYQQSLDQGLQFLIQYYNGEERAKGNILERFSAQQFPDLHSELNLSSLELGDSALYFCASSVSPPDTQYFGPGTRLTVL.